This T cell receptor (beta chain) was found in a study of blood T cell repertoires in COVID-19. Study summary: The origin of the acute and convalescent COVID-19 samples was the United States, Italy and Spain. The analysed material was cDNA or gDNA that came from T cells, B-cell-depleted T cells, or PBMCs.

Per the germline V gene, CDR1 is SGHRS and CDR2 is YFSETQ. The CDR3 is 17 residues long. Trimming cost V 5 bases and J 0 bases; bases outside gene matches: 7. Sequencing was performed with immunoSEQ multiplex PCR; in TCRdb, only in-frame clones are kept and a portion is missing. The table has roughly 220,000 clones, 86% seen once; the top ten hold around 2.2%. The sequence was collected from a man aged 30 to 45 who had recovered from COVID-19. The sequenced sample consisted of peripheral blood. The genes are TRBV5-1 and TRBJ1-5; TRBD1 matches at 11 bases. This CDR3 is CASRRGTGGHSNQPQHF. In nucleotides, the CDR3 is TGCGCCAGCAGACGAGGGACAGGGGGGCATAGCAATCAGCCCCAGCATTTT.